This TCR beta chain was documented in a study of cytomegalovirus exposure and HLA in healthy donors. V shed 2 bases and J shed 2 bases, with 11 bases lying between them. The CDR3 extends over 15 amino acids. Per germline, CDR1 SGDLS and CDR2 YYNGEE. Data came from immunoSEQ multiplex PCR; TCRdb stores just in-frame clones and leaves some out. The sample has approximately 300,000 clones, about nine tenths seen once. This TCR was recovered from a woman in her twenties or thirties in good health and CMV-seropositive. Sequencing input: PBMCs. V is TRBV9 and J is TRBJ2-1; TRBD2 might be the D (6 bases). For the CDR3, the DNA is TGTGCCAGCAGCGTTTCGGGACTTCCCTACAATGAGCAGTTCTTC. Translation gives CASSVSGLPYNEQFF.